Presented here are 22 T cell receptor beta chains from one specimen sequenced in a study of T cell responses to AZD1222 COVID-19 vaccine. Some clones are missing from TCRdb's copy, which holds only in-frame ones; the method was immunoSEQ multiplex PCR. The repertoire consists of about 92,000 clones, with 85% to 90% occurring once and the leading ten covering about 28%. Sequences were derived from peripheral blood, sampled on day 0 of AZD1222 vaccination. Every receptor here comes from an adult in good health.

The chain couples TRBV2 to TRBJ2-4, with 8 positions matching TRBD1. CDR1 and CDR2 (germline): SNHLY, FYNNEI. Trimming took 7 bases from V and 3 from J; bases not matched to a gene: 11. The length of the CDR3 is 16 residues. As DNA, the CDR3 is TGTGCCAGCAACCAACAGGGGGGAAATGGCAAAAACATTCAGTACTTC. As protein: CASNQQGGNGKNIQYF.

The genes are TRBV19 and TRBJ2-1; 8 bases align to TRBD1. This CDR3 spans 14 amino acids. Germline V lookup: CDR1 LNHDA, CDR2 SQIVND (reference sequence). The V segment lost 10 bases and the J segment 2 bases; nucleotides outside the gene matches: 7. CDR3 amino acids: CATKGQGTYNEQFF. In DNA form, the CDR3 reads TGTGCCACCAAAGGACAGGGCACCTACAATGAGCAGTTCTTC.

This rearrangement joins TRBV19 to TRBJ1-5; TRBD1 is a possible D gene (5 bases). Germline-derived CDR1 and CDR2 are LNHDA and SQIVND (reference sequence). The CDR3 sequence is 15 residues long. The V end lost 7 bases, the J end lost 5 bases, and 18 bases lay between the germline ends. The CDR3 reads CASTPPGSRYQPQHF. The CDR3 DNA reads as TGTGCCAGTACCCCCCCAGGGTCGAGGTATCAGCCCCAGCATTTT. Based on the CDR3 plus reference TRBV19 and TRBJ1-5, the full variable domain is DGGITQSPKYLFRKEGQNVTLSCEQNLNHDAMYWYRQDPGQGLRLIYYSQIVNDFQKGDIAEGYSVSREKKESFPLTVTSAQKNPTAFYLCASTPPGSRYQPQHFGDGTRLSIL.

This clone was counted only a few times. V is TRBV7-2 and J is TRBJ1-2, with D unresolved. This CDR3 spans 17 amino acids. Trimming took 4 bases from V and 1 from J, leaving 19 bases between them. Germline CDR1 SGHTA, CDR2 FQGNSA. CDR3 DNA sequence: TGTGCCAGCAGCTCTCTTAAGCCGGCTCTTGATAACTATGGCTACACCTTC. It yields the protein CASSSLKPALDNYGYTF.

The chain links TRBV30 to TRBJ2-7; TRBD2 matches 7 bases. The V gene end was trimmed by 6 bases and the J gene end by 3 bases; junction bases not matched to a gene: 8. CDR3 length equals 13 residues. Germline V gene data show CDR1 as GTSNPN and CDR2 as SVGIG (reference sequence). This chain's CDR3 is CACATSRNYEQYF. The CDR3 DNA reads TGTGCCTGTGCGACTAGCAGAAACTACGAGCAGTACTTC.

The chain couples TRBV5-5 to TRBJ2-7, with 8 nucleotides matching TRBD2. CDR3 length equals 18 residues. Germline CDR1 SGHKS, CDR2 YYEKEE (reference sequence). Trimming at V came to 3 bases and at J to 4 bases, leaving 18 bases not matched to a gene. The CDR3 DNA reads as TGTGCCAGCAGCTCCCAGGGCGGACTAGCCCGGGGATATTACGAGCAGTACTTC. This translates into CASSSQGGLARGYYEQYF.

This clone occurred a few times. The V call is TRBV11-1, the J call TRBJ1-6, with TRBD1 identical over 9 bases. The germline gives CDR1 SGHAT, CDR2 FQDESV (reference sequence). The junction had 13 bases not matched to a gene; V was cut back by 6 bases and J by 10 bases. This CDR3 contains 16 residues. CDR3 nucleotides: TGTGCCAGCAGTTCGACTAAAGGGACAGGGAGATCACCCCTCCACTTT. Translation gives CASSSTKGTGRSPLHF. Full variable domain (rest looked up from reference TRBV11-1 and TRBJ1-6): EAEVAQSPRYKITEKSQAVAFWCDPISGHATLYWYRQILGQGPELLVQFQDESVVDDSQLPKDRFSAERLKGVDSTLKIQPAELGDSAMYLCASSSTKGTGRSPLHFGNGTRLTVT.

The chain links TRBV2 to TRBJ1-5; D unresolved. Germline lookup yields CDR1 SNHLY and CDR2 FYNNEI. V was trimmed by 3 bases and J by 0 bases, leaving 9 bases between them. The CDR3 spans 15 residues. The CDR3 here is CASSEFVNSNQPQHF. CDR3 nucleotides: TGTGCCAGCAGTGAGTTTGTCAATAGCAATCAGCCCCAGCATTTT.

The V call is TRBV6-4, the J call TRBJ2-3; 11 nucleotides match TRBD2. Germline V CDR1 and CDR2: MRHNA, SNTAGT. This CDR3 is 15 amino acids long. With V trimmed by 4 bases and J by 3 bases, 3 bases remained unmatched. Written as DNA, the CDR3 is TGTGCCAGCAGTGGCCTAGCGGGAGGTACAGATACGCAGTATTTT. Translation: CASSGLAGGTDTQYF.

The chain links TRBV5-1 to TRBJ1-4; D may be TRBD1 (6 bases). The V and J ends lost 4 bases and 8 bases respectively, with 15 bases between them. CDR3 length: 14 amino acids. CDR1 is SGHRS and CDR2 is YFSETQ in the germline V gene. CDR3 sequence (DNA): TGCGCCAGCAGCGGGGGACAAGGGGAGGAAAAACTGTTTTTT. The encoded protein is CASSGGQGEEKLFF.

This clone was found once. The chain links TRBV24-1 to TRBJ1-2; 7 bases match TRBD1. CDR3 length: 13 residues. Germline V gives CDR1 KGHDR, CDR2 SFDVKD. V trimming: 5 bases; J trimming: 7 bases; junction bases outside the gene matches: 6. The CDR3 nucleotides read TGTGCCACCAGTGTTACAGGGGTGAGTGGCTACACCTTC. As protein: CATSVTGVSGYTF.

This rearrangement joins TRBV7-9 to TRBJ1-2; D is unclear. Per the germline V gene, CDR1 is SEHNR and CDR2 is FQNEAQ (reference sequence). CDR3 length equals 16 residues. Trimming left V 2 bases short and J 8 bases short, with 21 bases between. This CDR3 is CASSLTTGAPLLGYTF. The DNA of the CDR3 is TGTGCCAGCAGCTTAACGACGGGAGCACCTCTACTGGGCTACACCTTC. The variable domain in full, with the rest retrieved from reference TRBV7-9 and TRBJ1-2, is DTGVSQNPRHKITKRGQNVTFRCDPISEHNRLYWYRQTLGQGPEFLTYFQNEAQLEKSRLLSDRFSAERPKGSFSTLEIQRTEQGDSAMYLCASSLTTGAPLLGYTFGSGTRLTVV.

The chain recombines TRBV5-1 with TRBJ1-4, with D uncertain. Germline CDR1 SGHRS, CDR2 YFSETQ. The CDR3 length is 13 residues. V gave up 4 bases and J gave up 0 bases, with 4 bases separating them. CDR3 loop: CASSTSTNEKLFF. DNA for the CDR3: TGCGCCAGCAGCACCTCAACTAATGAAAAACTGTTTTTT.

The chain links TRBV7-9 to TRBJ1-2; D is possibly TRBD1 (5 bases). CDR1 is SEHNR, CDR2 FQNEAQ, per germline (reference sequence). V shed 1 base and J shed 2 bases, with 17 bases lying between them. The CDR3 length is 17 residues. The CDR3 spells CASSLGPLGRRNYGYTF. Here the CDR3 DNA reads TGTGCCAGCAGCTTAGGTCCCCTGGGACGAAGAAACTATGGCTACACCTTC.

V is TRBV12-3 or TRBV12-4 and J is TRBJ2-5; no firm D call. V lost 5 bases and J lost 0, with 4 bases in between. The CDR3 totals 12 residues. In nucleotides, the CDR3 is TGTGCCAGCAGTCGGTACCAAGAGACCCAGTACTTC. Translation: CASSRYQETQYF.

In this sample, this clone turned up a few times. The CDR3 region is CASSGGQGQSSYNEQFF. The CDR3 nucleotides read TGTGCCAGCAGCGGGGGACAGGGACAAAGCTCCTACAATGAGCAGTTCTTC. The chain uses TRBV9 and TRBJ2-1, with TRBD1 matching over 9 bases. Germline values: CDR1 SGDLS, CDR2 YYNGEE. Unmatched junction bases numbered 7, after V lost 3 bases and J lost 0 bases. The CDR3 consists of 17 residues.

The CDR3 reads CSVDRGLQETQYF. DNA for the CDR3: TGCAGCGTTGACAGGGGCTTACAAGAGACCCAGTACTTC. This chain links TRBV29-1 with TRBJ2-5, with D possibly matching TRBD1 (6 bases). The CDR3 consists of 13 residues. The ends were cut back, 3 bases at V and 2 bases at J, with 10 bases in the middle. Looked up from germline, CDR1 is SQVTM and CDR2 is ANQGSEA.

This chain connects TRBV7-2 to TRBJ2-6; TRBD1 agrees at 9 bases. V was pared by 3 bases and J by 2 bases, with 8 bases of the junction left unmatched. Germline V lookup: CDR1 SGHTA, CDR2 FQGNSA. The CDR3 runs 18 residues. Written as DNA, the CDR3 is TGTGCCAGCAGCTTTGGGACAGGGCGTCCGACTGGGGCCAACGTCCTGACTTTC. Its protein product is CASSFGTGRPTGANVLTF.

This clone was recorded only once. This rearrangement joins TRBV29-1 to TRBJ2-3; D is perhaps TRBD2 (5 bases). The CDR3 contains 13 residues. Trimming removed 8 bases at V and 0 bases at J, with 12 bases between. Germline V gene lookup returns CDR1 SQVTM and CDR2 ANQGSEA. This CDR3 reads CSPSKRSTDTQYF. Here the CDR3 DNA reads TGCAGCCCCAGTAAGCGGAGCACAGATACGCAGTATTTT.

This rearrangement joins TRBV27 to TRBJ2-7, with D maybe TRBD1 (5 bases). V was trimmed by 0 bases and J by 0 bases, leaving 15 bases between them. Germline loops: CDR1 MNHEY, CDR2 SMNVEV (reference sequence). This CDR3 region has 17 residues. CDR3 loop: CASSLSLPQGSSYEQYF. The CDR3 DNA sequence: TGTGCCAGCAGTTTATCGTTACCGCAGGGAAGCTCCTACGAGCAGTACTTC.

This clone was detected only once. The CDR3 spells CSVAGGPHRTDTQYF. The CDR3 DNA reads as TGCAGCGTCGCGGGGGGGCCCCACCGGACAGATACGCAGTATTTT. The chain links TRBV29-1 to TRBJ2-3, with TRBD2 identical over 9 bases. Looked up from germline, CDR1 is SQVTM and CDR2 is ANQGSEA. Trimming cost V 6 bases and J 3 bases; bases outside gene matches: 10. The CDR3 has 15 residues.

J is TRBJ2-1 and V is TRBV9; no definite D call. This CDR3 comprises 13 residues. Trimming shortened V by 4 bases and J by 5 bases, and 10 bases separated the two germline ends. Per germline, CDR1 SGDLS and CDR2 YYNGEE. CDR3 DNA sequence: TGTGCCAGCAGCCCCCCCATCCACAATGAGCAGTTCTTC. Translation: CASSPPIHNEQFF.